This T cell receptor (beta chain) was sequenced for a study of blood T cell repertoires in COVID-19. Trimming cost V 5 bases and J 4 bases; bases outside gene matches: 9. CDR3 length equals 15 residues. In germline, CDR1 is MDHEN, CDR2 SYDVKM. Original handling: Reference gene primers were amplified, and this amplification served to estimate nucleated cell counts. This table comes from immunoSEQ multiplex PCR, and its TCRdb copy is limited to in-frame clones, with some not included. Clone size and V and J calls were adopted from that table, with D and trimming inferred from the DNA. The top ten hold under 0.85% of the sample, which has about 170,000 clones, 89% seen once.

This sequence joins TRBV28 and TRBJ1-1, with 8 bases aligning to TRBD1. The sample was PBMCs or T cells enriched from blood (not recorded which). This clonotype was obtained from a woman in her late teens or twenties who had recovered from COVID-19. The CDR3 DNA reads as TGTGCCAGCAGTCCGAGACAGGGGATGGGCACTGAAGCTTTCTTT. Its translation: CASSPRQGMGTEAFF. The full variable domain, rest sourced from reference TRBV28 and TRBJ1-1, is DVKVTQSSRYLVKRTGEKVFLECVQDMDHENMFWYRQDPGLGLRLIYFSYDVKMKEKGDIPEGYSVSREKKERFSLILESASTNQTSMYLCASSPRQGMGTEAFFGQGTRLTVV.